This section outlines one T cell receptor beta chain sequence together with its context. What it binds is unknown. Germline V gene sequence: CDR1 SGDLS, CDR2 YYNGEE. Deletions cut 4 bases from V and 1 base from J, with 15 bases between. The CDR3 length is 15 residues. This specimen belongs to a study of CD8 T cells in ankylosing spondylitis. Study-level results: Apparently characteristic of ankylosing spondylitis blood was a TCR beta motif (fewer than 10 highly homologous variants). Matched ankylosing spondylitis synovial fluid reportedly contained a significantly enriched population of disease-linked clones.

TCRdb itself ran the 5' RACE reads through MiXCR, one entry per CDR3 protein. The table has 750,000 to 850,000 distinct CDR3 sequences, 10% to 15% seen once. The sequenced material came from blood, either unsorted or a sorted T cell fraction (not recorded which). This TCR derives from a male donor with ankylosing spondylitis. The chain has TRBV9 and TRBJ2-7, with D perhaps given as TRBD1 or TRBD2 (7 bases each). CDR3: CASSRRQGGSYEQYF. The CDR3 bases are TGTGCCAGCAGCCGTCGACAGGGAGGGTCCTACGAGCAGTACTTC.